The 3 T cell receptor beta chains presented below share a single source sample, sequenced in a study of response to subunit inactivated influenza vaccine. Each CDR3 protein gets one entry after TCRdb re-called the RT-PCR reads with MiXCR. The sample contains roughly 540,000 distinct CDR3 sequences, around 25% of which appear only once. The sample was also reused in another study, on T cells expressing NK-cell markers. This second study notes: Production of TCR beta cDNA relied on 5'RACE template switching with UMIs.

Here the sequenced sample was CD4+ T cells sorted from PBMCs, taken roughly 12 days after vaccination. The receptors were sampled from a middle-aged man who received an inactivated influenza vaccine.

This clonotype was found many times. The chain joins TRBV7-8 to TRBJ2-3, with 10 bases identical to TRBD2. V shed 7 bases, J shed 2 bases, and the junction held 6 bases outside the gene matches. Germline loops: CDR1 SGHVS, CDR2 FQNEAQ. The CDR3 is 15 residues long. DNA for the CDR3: TGTGCCAGCACCAGGACTAGCGGTTCCACAGATACGCAGTATTTT. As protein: CASTRTSGSTDTQYF.

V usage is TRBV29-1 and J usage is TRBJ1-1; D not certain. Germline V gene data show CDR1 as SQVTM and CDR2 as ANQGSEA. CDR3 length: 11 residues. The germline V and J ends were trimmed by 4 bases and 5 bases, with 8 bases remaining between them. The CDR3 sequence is CSVVVFTEAFF. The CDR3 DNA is TGCAGCGTTGTGGTTTTTACTGAAGCTTTCTTT.

CDR3: CSATRGGLGETQYF. The CDR3 DNA follows: TGCAGTGCTACCCGGGGCGGGTTAGGTGAGACCCAGTACTTC. This chain uses TRBV20-1 with TRBJ2-5, with D possibly called TRBD1 or TRBD2 (5 bases each). V lost 4 bases, J lost 5 bases, and 17 bases lay in between. The CDR3 has 14 residues. In germline, CDR1 is DFQATT, CDR2 SNEGSKA (reference sequence).